This T cell receptor (beta chain) was identified in a study of blood T cell repertoires in COVID-19. Clones were sequenced by immunoSEQ multiplex PCR, and TCRdb holds only the in-frame ones, with some missing. The table records 150,000 to 200,000 clones, around nine tenths of them present only once. The receptor was derived from a man aged 45 to 65 with acute or convalescent COVID-19. Sequencing used peripheral blood.

The CDR3 region is CASRGPEYYEQYV. As DNA, the CDR3 is TGTGCCAGTAGGGGGCCAGAATACTACGAGCAGTACGTC. This chain connects TRBV19 to TRBJ2-7; possibly TRBD1 for D (5 bases). This CDR3 region has 13 residues. V lost 6 bases and J 3 bases, leaving 12 bases between the germline ends. The germline CDR1 and CDR2 sequences are LNHDA and SQIVND (reference sequence).